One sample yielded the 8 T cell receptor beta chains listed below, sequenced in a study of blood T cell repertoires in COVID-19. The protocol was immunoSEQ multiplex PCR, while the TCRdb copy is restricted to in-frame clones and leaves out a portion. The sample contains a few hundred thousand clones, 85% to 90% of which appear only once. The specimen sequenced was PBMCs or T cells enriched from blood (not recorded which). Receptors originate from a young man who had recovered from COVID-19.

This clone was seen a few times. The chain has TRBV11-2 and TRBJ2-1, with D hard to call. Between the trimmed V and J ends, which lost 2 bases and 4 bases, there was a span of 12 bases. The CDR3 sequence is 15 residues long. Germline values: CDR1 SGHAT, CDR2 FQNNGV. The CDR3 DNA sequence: TGTGCCAGCAGCTTACGTAATTCCGGGTACAATGAGCAGTTCTTC. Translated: CASSLRNSGYNEQFF.

Written as DNA, the CDR3 is TGTGCCAGCAGTAAACCAAAACAGAGTTCAAGCACAGATACGCAGTATTTT. It yields the protein CASSKPKQSSSTDTQYF. The rearrangement links TRBV28 to TRBJ2-3, with D unresolved. CDR1 is MDHEN and CDR2 is SYDVKM in the germline V gene. The CDR3 covers 17 residues. Trimming took off 5 bases at V and 0 bases at J, with 18 bases between the two ends.

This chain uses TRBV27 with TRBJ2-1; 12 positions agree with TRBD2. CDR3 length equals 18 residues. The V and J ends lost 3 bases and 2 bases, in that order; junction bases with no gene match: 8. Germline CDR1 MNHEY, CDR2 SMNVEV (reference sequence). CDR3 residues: CASSLRLAGVGAYNEQFF. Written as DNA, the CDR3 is TGTGCCAGCAGTTTGAGACTAGCGGGGGTGGGGGCCTACAATGAGCAGTTCTTC.

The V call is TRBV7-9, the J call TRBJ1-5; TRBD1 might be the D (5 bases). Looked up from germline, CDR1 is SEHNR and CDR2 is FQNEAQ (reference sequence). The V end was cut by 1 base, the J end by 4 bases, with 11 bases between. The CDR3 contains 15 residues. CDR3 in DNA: TGTGCCAGCAGCTTAGGGGCACAGGTAAATCAGCCCCAGCATTTT. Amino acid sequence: CASSLGAQVNQPQHF.

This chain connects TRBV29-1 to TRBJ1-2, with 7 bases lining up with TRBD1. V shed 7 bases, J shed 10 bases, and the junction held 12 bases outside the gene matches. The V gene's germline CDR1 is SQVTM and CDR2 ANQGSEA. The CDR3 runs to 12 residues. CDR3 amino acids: CSGEQGIDHYTF. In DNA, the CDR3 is TGCAGCGGAGAACAGGGGATCGACCACTACACCTTC.

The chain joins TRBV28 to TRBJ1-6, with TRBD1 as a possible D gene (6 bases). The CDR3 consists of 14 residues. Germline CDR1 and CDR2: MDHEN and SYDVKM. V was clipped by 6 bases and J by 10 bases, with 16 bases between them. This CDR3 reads CASRPTGLGSPLHF. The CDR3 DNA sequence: TGTGCCAGCAGACCTACAGGGCTCGGGTCACCCCTCCACTTT.

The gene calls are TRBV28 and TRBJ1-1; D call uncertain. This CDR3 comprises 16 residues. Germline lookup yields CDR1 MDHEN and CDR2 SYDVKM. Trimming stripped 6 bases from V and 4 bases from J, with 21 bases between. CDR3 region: CASRPTRTASGTEAFF. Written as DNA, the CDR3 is TGTGCCAGCAGGCCCACTCGGACTGCCTCGGGCACTGAAGCTTTCTTT.

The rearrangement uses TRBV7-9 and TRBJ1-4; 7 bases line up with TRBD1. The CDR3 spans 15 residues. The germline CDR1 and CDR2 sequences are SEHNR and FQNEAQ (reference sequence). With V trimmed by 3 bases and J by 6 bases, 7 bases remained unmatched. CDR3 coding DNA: TGTGCCAGCAGCTTTGGTGACAGGGTTCATGAAAAACTGTTTTTT. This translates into CASSFGDRVHEKLFF.